These 7 T cell receptor beta chains share one sample of origin, sequenced in a study of T cell clonotyping in hematopoietic cell transplantation. The data were produced by immunoSEQ multiplex PCR, yet TCRdb's version contains in-frame clones alone and is incomplete. The table lists 45,000 or so clones, roughly 80% of them singletons, with 4% to 5.5% in the top ten. Time point: recipient sample about 28 days before transplant, after cytoreduction. The source material was peripheral blood mononuclear cells, sampled before stem cell transplant. These receptors were collected from a man aged 55-75 years with myelodysplastic syndrome. Some clones in this sample may be carry-over from other donors' samples.

The chain links TRBV7-8 to TRBJ2-7; weak D call: TRBD1 (9 bases). V lost 5 bases and J 1 base, leaving 27 bases between the germline ends. CDR3 length equals 19 residues. The germline CDR1 and CDR2 sequences are SGHVS and FQNEAQ. CDR3 sequence: CASSPKRGGQGILSYEQYF. The CDR3, as DNA: TGTGCCAGCAGCCCCAAACGGGGGGGACAGGGCATCCTATCCTACGAGCAGTACTTC.

The chain recombines TRBV5-6 with TRBJ2-1, with D possibly matching TRBD2 (5 bases). Trimming pared 4 bases from V and 2 bases from J, leaving 13 bases between. Looked up from germline, CDR1 is SGHDT and CDR2 is YYEEEE. CDR3 size: 15 residues. CDR3 sequence: CASSKLDSPYNEQFF. Written as DNA, the CDR3 is TGTGCCAGCAGCAAACTAGATTCCCCCTACAATGAGCAGTTCTTC.

The genes are TRBV4-1 and TRBJ2-5, with no clear D. Germline CDR1 and CDR2: MGHRA and YSYEKL. V lost 4 bases to trimming and J lost 5 bases, with 20 bases between them. The CDR3 contains 16 residues. As DNA, the CDR3 is TGCGCCAGCAGCCCCCTTAATCTTATGAGTGGGGAGACCCAGTACTTC. Translating gives CASSPLNLMSGETQYF.

The chain recombines TRBV6-6 with TRBJ2-7, with TRBD1 as a possible D gene (5 bases). Trimming removed 0 bases from V and 0 bases from J, with 12 bases in between. From germline, CDR1 is MNHNY and CDR2 SVGAGI (reference sequence). The CDR3 length is 16 residues. CDR3 sequence: CASSYSSGPSSYEQYF. Here the CDR3 DNA reads TGTGCCAGCAGTTACTCGTCAGGGCCAAGCTCCTACGAGCAGTACTTC.

A few counts support this clone. The chain combines TRBV7-2 with TRBJ2-7, with D maybe TRBD1 (7 bases). The CDR3 runs to 14 residues. Deletions cut 5 bases from V and 3 bases from J, with 14 bases between. Germline V gene lookup returns CDR1 SGHTA and CDR2 FQGNSA. The CDR3 bases are TGTGCCAGCAGCCACGGGGGACAGAACTACGAGCAGTACTTC. It codes for CASSHGGQNYEQYF.

The chain recombines TRBV6-1 with TRBJ1-3; D ambiguous. Between the trimmed V and J ends, which lost 4 bases and 0 bases, there was a span of 13 bases. This CDR3 is built from 16 residues. CDR1 MNHNS and CDR2 SASEGT come from the germline V gene. In nucleotides, the CDR3 is TGTGCCAGCAGTGCGAGGGAGGTTAACTCTGGAAACACCATATATTTT. It specifies CASSAREVNSGNTIYF.

This clone appeared once. This same CDR3 is encoded by further DNA sequences in the sample. The CDR3 is CAWSSAGGNQPQHF. In DNA form, the CDR3 reads TGTGCCTGGAGCTCCGCCGGGGGCAATCAGCCCCAGCATTTT. The chain uses TRBV30 and TRBJ1-5; no clear D gene. V lost 3 bases, J lost 2 bases, and 11 bases lay in between. The CDR3 is 14 amino acids. CDR1 and CDR2 from the germline V gene are GTSNPN and SVGIG (reference sequence).